The 2 T cell receptor beta chains reported below all come from one sample, sequenced in a study of post-analysis software for immune sequencing data (dated by TCRdb to the mid-2010s). General findings and caveats noted by the study authors: Patients showed significantly higher frequencies than controls for several TRBV segments, among them TRBV5-6, TRBV5-1 and TRBV20-1.

The antigens for these receptors are not known. Receptors were amplified or captured by PCR. Sequencing was performed on an Illumina HiSeq 2500. Unique molecular identifiers were incorporated into TCR beta cDNA libraries to reduce PCR and sequencing biases. TCRdb redid the processing of the public reads, applying fastp at Q25 and MiXCR, and retained in-frame beta chains. Every entry covers one CDR3 protein and lists the most common genes and DNA from its rows. Present in this sample are about 200,000 distinct CDR3 sequences, 29% of which were seen just once. The top ten constitute more than 3% of the sample. Sample: blood. These receptors were taken from a girl aged 2 to 17 with multiple sclerosis.

In this sample, this clonotype turned up a few times. A much larger clonotype is one base distant, so this may be a read error. This chain connects TRBV29-1 to TRBJ2-1; 7 bases are shared with TRBD2. V shed 0 bases and J 7 bases; nucleotides not matched to a gene: 6. Germline loops: CDR1 SQVTM, CDR2 ANQGSEA. The CDR3 is 14 residues long. The CDR3 nucleotides are TGCAGCGTTGAAGAGGGGGGGAGACGAAATGAGCAGTTCTTC. Translated: CSVEEGGRRNEQFF.

On this clonotype itself: The junction does not match germline at one end; this may be a read error. The chain links TRBV12-3 or TRBV12-4 to TRBJ1-1, with D possibly being TRBD1 (5 bases). This CDR3 comprises 15 residues. The CDR3 DNA follows: TGTACCAGCAGTTTCAGGGCAGCGGGAGGGTCTGAAGCTTTCTTT. Translated, it gives CTSSFRAAGGSEAFF.